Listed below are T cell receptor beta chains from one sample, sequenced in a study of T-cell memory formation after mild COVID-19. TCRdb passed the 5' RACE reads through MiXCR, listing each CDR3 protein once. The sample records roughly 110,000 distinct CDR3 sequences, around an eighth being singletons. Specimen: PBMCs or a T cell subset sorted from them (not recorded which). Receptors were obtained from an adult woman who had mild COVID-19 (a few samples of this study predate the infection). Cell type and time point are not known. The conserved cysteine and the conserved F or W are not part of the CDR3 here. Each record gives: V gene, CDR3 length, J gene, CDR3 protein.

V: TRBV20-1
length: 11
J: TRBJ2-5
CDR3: SARAGGQETQY

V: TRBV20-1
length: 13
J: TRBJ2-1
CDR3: SASHRDYSYNEQF

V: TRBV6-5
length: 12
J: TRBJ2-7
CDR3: ASSQLAGGYEQY

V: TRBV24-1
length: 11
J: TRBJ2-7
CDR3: ATSEQGGGEQY

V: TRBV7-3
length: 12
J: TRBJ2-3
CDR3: ASSSLGHTDTQY

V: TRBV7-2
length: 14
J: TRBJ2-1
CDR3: ASSPLEGGSWNEQF

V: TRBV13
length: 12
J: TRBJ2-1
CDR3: ASSFRDELNEQF

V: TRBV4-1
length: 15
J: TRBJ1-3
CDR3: ASSQETAVYPGNTIY

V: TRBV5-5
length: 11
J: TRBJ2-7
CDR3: ASSRGLAYEQY

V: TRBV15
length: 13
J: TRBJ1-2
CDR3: STSRDLLQGWRQA

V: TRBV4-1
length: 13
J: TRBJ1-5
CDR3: ASSRTDGGGQPQH

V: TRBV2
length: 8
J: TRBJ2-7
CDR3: ASSGAEQY

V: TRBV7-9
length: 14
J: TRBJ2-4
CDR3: ASSTPTSGSKNIQY

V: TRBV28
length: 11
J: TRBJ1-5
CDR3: ASSLTRARTRH

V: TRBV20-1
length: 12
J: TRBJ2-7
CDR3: SARDRGGPYEQY

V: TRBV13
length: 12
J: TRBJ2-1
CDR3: ASSLGQAGNEQF

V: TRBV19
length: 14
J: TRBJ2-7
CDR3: ASSILGTGWAREQY

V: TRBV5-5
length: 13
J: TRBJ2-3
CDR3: ASSSLIHSTDTQY

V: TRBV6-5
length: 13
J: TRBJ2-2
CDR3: ASSAPARGTGELF

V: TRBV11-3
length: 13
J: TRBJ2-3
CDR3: ASSSRTGGTDTQY

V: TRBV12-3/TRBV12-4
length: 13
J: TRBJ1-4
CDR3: ASKSWATTNEKLF